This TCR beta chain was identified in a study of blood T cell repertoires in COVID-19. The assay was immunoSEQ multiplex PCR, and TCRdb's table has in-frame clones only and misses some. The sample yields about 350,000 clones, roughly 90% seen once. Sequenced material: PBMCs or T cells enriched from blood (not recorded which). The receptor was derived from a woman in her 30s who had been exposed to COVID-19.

As DNA, the CDR3 is TGTGCCAGCAGTTTGGCGGGGGCGGATGGCTACACCTTC. It specifies CASSLAGADGYTF. V is TRBV27 and J is TRBJ1-2; D is possibly TRBD1 (6 bases). With 3 bases removed from V and 6 bases from J, the gap between germline ends came to 11 bases. The CDR3 has 13 amino acids. Germline values: CDR1 MNHEY, CDR2 SMNVEV (reference sequence).